The 29 T cell receptor beta chains below were found in one sample sequenced in a study of Ad26.COV2.S vaccination and SARS-CoV-2 variants. Generated by immunoSEQ multiplex PCR, the TCRdb table keeps only in-frame clones and is missing some. The sample consists of fewer than 900,000 clones, approximately 88% of them appearing once. The treatment is: roughly 19 received Ad26.COV2.S at low or high dose, single or two shots; about five received placebo; per-sample allocation not given. The samples were gathered on day 63 after the first injection of vaccine or placebo. This material consisted of peripheral blood, taken in a trial of Ad26.COV2.S vaccine versus placebo. These receptors originate from a person aged 18-65 years who received the Ad26.COV2.S COVID-19 vaccine or a placebo.

The rearrangement joins TRBV19 to TRBJ2-7; perhaps TRBD2 as D (7 bases). The CDR3 has 14 amino acids. Trimming pared 3 bases from V and 4 bases from J, leaving 13 bases between. In germline, CDR1 is LNHDA, CDR2 SQIVND (reference sequence). CDR3 in DNA: TGTGCCAGTAGTATTCGGGGGGCAGGTTACGAGCAGTACTTC. Protein product: CASSIRGAGYEQYF.

This clone was seen a few times. Within the sample, other DNA sequences also encode this same CDR3. The J gene is TRBJ1-1, the V gene TRBV30, with a tentative D call TRBD1 (6 bases). The CDR3 runs to 13 residues. V shed 0 bases and J shed 3 bases, with 8 bases lying between them. Germline V gives CDR1 GTSNPN, CDR2 SVGIG (reference sequence). CDR3 DNA: TGTGCCTGGAGTGTACAGGGAGACACTGAAGCTTTCTTT. This encodes CAWSVQGDTEAFF.

As to this clone: The same CDR3 is also encoded by other DNA sequences in this sample. This chain links TRBV19 with TRBJ2-7; 11 bases align to TRBD2. V lost 3 bases and J lost 3; bases outside the gene matches: 1. In germline, CDR1 is LNHDA, CDR2 SQIVND (reference sequence). The CDR3 has 14 amino acids. The CDR3 region has the DNA TGTGCCAGTAGTATCCTAGCGGGGGGCTACGAGCAGTACTTC. Translation gives CASSILAGGYEQYF. The whole variable domain, remainder taken from reference TRBV19 and TRBJ2-7, is DGGITQSPKYLFRKEGQNVTLSCEQNLNHDAMYWYRQDPGQGLRLIYYSQIVNDFQKGDIAEGYSVSREKKESFPLTVTSAQKNPTAFYLCASSILAGGYEQYFGPGTRLTVT.

The rearrangement links TRBV2 to TRBJ2-5, with TRBD1 matching 8 bases. Germline CDR1 reads SNHLY; CDR2 reads FYNNEI. Trimming cost V 7 bases and J 6 bases; bases outside gene matches: 7. This CDR3 has 13 amino acids. The DNA for the CDR3 is TGTGCCAGCATGAGGACAGGGCAACAGACCCAGTACTTC. Translated: CASMRTGQQTQYF.

The V and J genes are TRBV5-8 and TRBJ1-5; possibly TRBD1 for D (6 bases). The CDR3 covers 16 residues. Germline V gene data show CDR1 as SGHTS and CDR2 as YDEGEE. With 4 bases removed from V and 2 bases from J, the gap between germline ends came to 16 bases. Written as DNA, the CDR3 is TGTGCCAGCAGCCGAGACAGGAGCGGAGGCAATCAGCCCCAGCATTTT. Its protein product is CASSRDRSGGNQPQHF.

Comments on this clone: The same CDR3 arises from other DNA sequences in this sample as well. The chain has TRBV7-2 and TRBJ1-1; no clear D gene. The V and J ends lost 5 bases and 4 bases respectively, with 8 bases between them. This CDR3 comprises 12 residues. The germline gives CDR1 SGHTA, CDR2 FQGNSA. CDR3: CASSLSGTEAFF. The CDR3 DNA follows: TGTGCCAGCAGCCTATCAGGCACTGAAGCTTTCTTT.

V and J are TRBV5-6 and TRBJ1-1, with unresolved D. The CDR3 has 13 amino acids. Germline assignment: CDR1 SGHDT and CDR2 YYEEEE. Trimming shortened V by 0 bases and J by 7 bases, and 10 bases separated the two germline ends. The CDR3 DNA follows: TGTGCCAGCAGCTTGGAAGAGTACGATGAAGCTTTCTTT. This codes for CASSLEEYDEAFF.

This clone showed up just once. The chain carries TRBV25-1 and TRBJ2-6; D is perhaps TRBD1 (5 bases). The CDR3 consists of 18 residues. Germline assignment: CDR1 MGHDK and CDR2 SYGVNS. V dropped 1 base and J dropped 0 bases, with 13 bases sitting between them. The CDR3, as DNA: TGTGCCAGCAGTGAATCAGGCAGGGCGCTCTCTGGGGCCAACGTCCTGACTTTC. It yields the protein CASSESGRALSGANVLTF.

The CDR3 sequence is CASSFGQGGNQPQHF. The CDR3 nucleotides read TGTGCCAGCAGTTTCGGACAGGGTGGTAATCAGCCCCAGCATTTT. The J gene is TRBJ1-5, the V gene TRBV6-5; 8 positions agree with TRBD1. The V and J ends lost 4 bases and 4 bases, in that order; junction bases with no gene match: 6. Germline assignment: CDR1 MNHEY and CDR2 SVGAGI. CDR3 length equals 15 residues.

This clone was seen more than once but under ten times. The rearrangement joins TRBV19 to TRBJ2-3; 12 nucleotides align to TRBD2. The V gene's germline CDR1 is LNHDA and CDR2 SQIVND (reference sequence). V trimming: 6 bases; J trimming: 2 bases; junction bases outside the gene matches: 6. This CDR3 region has 16 residues. The CDR3 is CASRTRTSGATDTQYF. CDR3 sequence (DNA): TGTGCCAGTAGAACCAGGACTAGCGGGGCCACAGATACGCAGTATTTT. The variable domain in full, with the rest retrieved from reference TRBV19 and TRBJ2-3, is DGGITQSPKYLFRKEGQNVTLSCEQNLNHDAMYWYRQDPGQGLRLIYYSQIVNDFQKGDIAEGYSVSREKKESFPLTVTSAQKNPTAFYLCASRTRTSGATDTQYFGPGTRLTVL.

The chain combines TRBV7-2 with TRBJ1-1; D gene unclear. The CDR3 covers 14 residues. Between the trimmed V and J ends, which lost 1 base and 5 bases, there was a span of 11 bases. Looked up from germline, CDR1 is SGHTA and CDR2 is FQGNSA. The CDR3: CASSLVWGRTEAFF. The CDR3 coding sequence is TGTGCCAGCAGCTTAGTTTGGGGTCGTACTGAAGCTTTCTTT.

This clone showed up just once. V is TRBV7-2 and J is TRBJ2-2; D is uncertain. V was cut by 5 bases and J by 6 bases, with 10 bases left in between. Germline CDR1 is SGHTA and CDR2 is FQGNSA. The CDR3 contains 13 residues. CDR3 protein: CASSPLVSGELFF. The CDR3 DNA follows: TGTGCCAGCAGCCCGTTGGTGTCCGGGGAGCTGTTTTTT.

DNA for the CDR3: TGCGCCAGCAGCTTAACTGGGACGCCAAATCAGCCCCAGCATTTT. Encoded protein: CASSLTGTPNQPQHF. V is TRBV5-1 and J is TRBJ1-5; perhaps TRBD1 as D (5 bases). V gave up 2 bases and J gave up 4 bases, with 13 bases separating them. Germline CDR1 is SGHRS and CDR2 is YFSETQ. The CDR3 runs 15 residues.

CDR3 protein: CASSAEQGNQPQHF. The DNA for the CDR3 is TGTGCCAGCAGTGCGGAACAGGGAAATCAGCCCCAGCATTTT. The genes are TRBV2 and TRBJ1-5; weak D call: TRBD1 (6 bases). Germline V gene lookup returns CDR1 SNHLY and CDR2 FYNNEI. The V end lost 4 bases, the J end lost 4 bases, and 11 bases lay between the germline ends. This CDR3 spans 14 amino acids.

The chain has TRBV30 and TRBJ2-7, with D possibly TRBD2 on 6 matching bases. This CDR3 comprises 13 residues. V lost 2 bases and J 2 bases, leaving 10 bases between the germline ends. From germline, CDR1 is GTSNPN and CDR2 SVGIG (reference sequence). Here the CDR3 reads CAWSTGVTYEQYF. The CDR3 DNA reads TGTGCCTGGAGTACGGGAGTGACCTACGAGCAGTACTTC.

The chain carries TRBV5-1 and TRBJ1-2; D is unresolved. The CDR3 has 15 residues. Germline CDR1 is SGHRS and CDR2 is YFSETQ. V lost 0 bases to trimming and J lost 3 bases, with 12 bases between them. The CDR3 region is CASSLGARSDYGYTF. The DNA of the CDR3 is TGCGCCAGCAGCTTGGGCGCGAGGTCTGACTATGGCTACACCTTC.

On this clone: The sample holds other DNA sequences that translate to the same CDR3. The V call is TRBV5-1, the J call TRBJ1-1; tentative D call: TRBD1 (5 bases). The V gene lost 2 bases and the J gene lost 1 base, with 9 bases spanning the gap. CDR3 size: 14 residues. CDR1 SGHRS and CDR2 YFSETQ come from the germline V gene. The CDR3 loop is CASSLARENTEAFF. The CDR3 DNA follows: TGCGCCAGCAGCTTAGCCAGGGAGAACACTGAAGCTTTCTTT. Full variable domain (rest looked up from reference TRBV5-1 and TRBJ1-1): KAGVTQTPRYLIKTRGQQVTLSCSPISGHRSVSWYQQTPGQGLQFLFEYFSETQRNKGNFPGRFSGRQFSNSRSEMNVSTLELGDSALYLCASSLARENTEAFFGQGTRLTVV.

The chain is built from TRBV18 and TRBJ1-5; D not resolved. CDR1 is KGHSH, CDR2 LQKENI, per germline. V dropped 3 bases and J dropped 1 base, with 7 bases sitting between them. CDR3 length: 14 residues. The CDR3 bases are TGTGCCAGCTCACCGGAATTGAGCAATCAGCCCCAGCATTTT. As protein: CASSPELSNQPQHF.

The chain recombines TRBV11-3 with TRBJ2-1; D is unresolved. With 1 base removed from V and 6 bases from J, the gap between germline ends came to 7 bases. The CDR3 totals 13 residues. Germline CDR1 is SGHNT and CDR2 is YENEEA. The CDR3 coding sequence is TGTGCCAGCAGCTTAGGCATCGGCAATGAGCAGTTCTTC. This sequence encodes CASSLGIGNEQFF.

The rearrangement uses TRBV19 and TRBJ2-1; D call uncertain. V dropped 5 bases and J dropped 5 bases, with 4 bases sitting between them. CDR3 length equals 11 residues. In germline, CDR1 is LNHDA, CDR2 SQIVND (reference sequence). The CDR3 reads CASSANNEQFF. As DNA, the CDR3 is TGTGCCAGTAGTGCAAACAATGAGCAGTTCTTC. The whole variable domain, remainder taken from reference TRBV19 and TRBJ2-1, is DGGITQSPKYLFRKEGQNVTLSCEQNLNHDAMYWYRQDPGQGLRLIYYSQIVNDFQKGDIAEGYSVSREKKESFPLTVTSAQKNPTAFYLCASSANNEQFFGPGTRLTVL.

The chain carries TRBV7-2 and TRBJ2-5; 8 positions agree with TRBD1. The CDR3 totals 14 residues. V trimming: 5 bases; J trimming: 9 bases; junction bases outside the gene matches: 11. Germline V lookup: CDR1 SGHTA, CDR2 FQGNSA. The CDR3 loop is CASSLGTGNLAQYF. The CDR3 DNA reads TGTGCCAGCAGCCTCGGGACAGGAAATCTGGCCCAGTACTTC.

This clone has a single count. The V gene is TRBV5-5, the J gene TRBJ2-2; D is possibly TRBD1 or TRBD2 (5 bases each). This CDR3 spans 16 amino acids. The germline CDR1 and CDR2 sequences are SGHKS and YYEKEE (reference sequence). Trimming shortened V by 7 bases and J by 2 bases, and 18 bases separated the two germline ends. The CDR3 spells CASGTAGTVNTGELFF. Written as DNA, the CDR3 is TGTGCCAGCGGAACTGCTGGGACGGTTAACACCGGGGAGCTGTTTTTT.

This chain joins TRBV5-4 and TRBJ2-3, with 7 bases that match TRBD1. From germline, CDR1 is SGHNT and CDR2 YYREEE (reference sequence). V lost 4 bases to trimming and J lost 6 bases; unmatched junction nucleotides: 14. CDR3 length equals 16 residues. The DNA of the CDR3 is TGTGCCAGCAGCGGCCGGACAGGCCCGGAACGGGATACGCAGTATTTT. It translates to CASSGRTGPERDTQYF.

The chain links TRBV5-4 to TRBJ2-1; D is possibly TRBD1 (5 bases). The V gene lost 4 bases and the J gene lost 5 bases, with 7 bases spanning the gap. The germline V gene encodes CDR1 SGHNT and CDR2 YYREEE (reference sequence). The CDR3 is 12 amino acids. The CDR3 nucleotides are TGTGCCAGCAGCAAACAGGACAATGAGCAGTTCTTC. It codes for CASSKQDNEQFF.

This clone was detected a few times. The chain joins TRBV29-1 to TRBJ1-1, with D perhaps TRBD1 (6 bases). The length of the CDR3 is 13 residues. Deletions cut 4 bases from V and 4 bases from J, with 13 bases between. CDR1 and CDR2 from the germline V gene are SQVTM and ANQGSEA. The CDR3 spells CSVGRQESTEAFF. For the CDR3, the DNA is TGCAGCGTTGGGAGACAGGAGAGCACTGAAGCTTTCTTT.

The chain couples TRBV2 to TRBJ2-1; no clear D. Germline assignment: CDR1 SNHLY and CDR2 FYNNEI. V was pared by 6 bases and J by 8 bases, with 8 bases between. The CDR3 spans 11 residues. DNA of the CDR3: TGTGCCAGCAGCTACTCCCATGAGCAGTTCTTC. Protein product: CASSYSHEQFF. The full variable domain, rest sourced from reference TRBV2 and TRBJ2-1, is EPEVTQTPSHQVTQMGQEVILRCVPISNHLYFYWYRQILGQKVEFLVSFYNNEISEKSEIFDDQFSVERPDGSNFTLKIRSTKLEDSAMYFCASSYSHEQFFGPGTRLTVL.

The chain is built from TRBV3-1 (or the pseudogene TRBV3-2) and TRBJ1-1; D call uncertain. CDR1 and CDR2 (germline): LGHDT, YNNKEL (reference sequence). CDR3 size: 16 residues. V was pared by 4 bases and J by 2 bases, with 17 bases between. CDR3 bases: TGTGCCAGCAGCCCATTCCGATCCGGAGGCAACACTGAAGCTTTCTTT. Encoded protein: CASSPFRSGGNTEAFF.

The J gene is TRBJ2-1, the V gene TRBV6-5; 9 nucleotides align to TRBD2. The CDR3 spans 14 residues. Germline V gene lookup returns CDR1 MNHEY and CDR2 SVGAGI. Trimming at V came to 5 bases and at J to 2 bases, leaving 1 base not matched to a gene. The CDR3 loop reads CASSRTSAYNEQFF. DNA of the CDR3: TGTGCCAGCAGTCGGACTAGCGCCTACAATGAGCAGTTCTTC.

V is TRBV5-4 and J is TRBJ2-7; D not certain. Per germline, CDR1 SGHNT and CDR2 YYREEE (reference sequence). Trimming took off 4 bases at V and 3 bases at J, with 5 bases between the two ends. This CDR3 has 11 amino acids. The CDR3 loop is CASSVDYEQYF. DNA for the CDR3: TGTGCCAGCAGCGTAGACTACGAGCAGTACTTC.